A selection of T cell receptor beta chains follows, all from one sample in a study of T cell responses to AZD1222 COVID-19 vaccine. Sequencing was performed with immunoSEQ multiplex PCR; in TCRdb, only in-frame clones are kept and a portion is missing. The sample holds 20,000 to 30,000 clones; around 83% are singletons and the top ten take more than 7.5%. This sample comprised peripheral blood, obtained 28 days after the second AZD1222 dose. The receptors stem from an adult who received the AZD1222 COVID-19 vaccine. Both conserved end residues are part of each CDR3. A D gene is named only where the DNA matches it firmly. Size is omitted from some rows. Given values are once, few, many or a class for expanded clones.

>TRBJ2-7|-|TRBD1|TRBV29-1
TGCAGCGGGAGGACAGGGGGCGAGCAGTACTTC
CSGRTGGEQYF
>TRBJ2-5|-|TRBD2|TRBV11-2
TGTGCCACCCAACCCGGGACTAGCAGACAAGAGACCCAGTACTTC
CATQPGTSRQETQYF
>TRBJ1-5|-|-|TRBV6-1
TGTGCCAGCAGTGAACGGGGGGATTATAGCAATCAGCCCCAGCATTTT
CASSERGDYSNQPQHF
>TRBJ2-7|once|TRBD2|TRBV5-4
TGTGCCAGCAGCTTGTGGGGAGGGAGCTACGAGCAGTACTTC
CASSLWGGSYEQYF
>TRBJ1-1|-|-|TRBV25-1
TGTGCCAGCAGTGTTAAGGTGGGCATTGAAGCTTTCTTT
CASSVKVGIEAFF
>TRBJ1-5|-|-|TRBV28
TGTGCCAGCAGTTTTCAACCGGGTCAGCCCCAGCATTTT
CASSFQPGQPQHF
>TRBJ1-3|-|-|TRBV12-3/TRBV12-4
TGTGCCAGCTCCTCCCAGTCTGGAAACACCATATATTTT
CASSSQSGNTIYF
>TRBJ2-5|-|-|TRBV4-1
TGCGCCAGCAGCTTATTGCGGGAAGAGACCCAGTACTTC
CASSLLREETQYF
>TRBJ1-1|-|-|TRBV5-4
TGTGCCAGCAGCCCGGGGGCAGGATATTTGAACACTGAAGCTTTCTTT
CASSPGAGYLNTEAFF
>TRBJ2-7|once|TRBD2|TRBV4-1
TGCGCCAGCAGCATACAAAGGACTAGCGGGAGTCTAAGTCGACCCTACGAGCAGTACTTC
CASSIQRTSGSLSRPYEQYF
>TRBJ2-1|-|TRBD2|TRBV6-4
TGTGCCAGCGGGGTTAGCGGGGGGAGGTACAATGAGCAGTTCTTC
CASGVSGGRYNEQFF
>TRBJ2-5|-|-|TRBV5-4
TGTGCCAGCAGCTGGCCCGGAGGGCCTGAGACCCAGTACTTC
CASSWPGGPETQYF
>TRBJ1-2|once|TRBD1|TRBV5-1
TGCGCCAGCAGCAGTGACAGGGGGGCGAGGGGCTACACCTTC
CASSSDRGARGYTF
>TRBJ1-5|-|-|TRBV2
TGTGCCAGCAGATCAGGGCTCAATCAGCCCCAGCATTTT
CASRSGLNQPQHF
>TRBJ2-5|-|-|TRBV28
TGTGCCAGCAGCCCCGCAGGGGCGGGAAAAGAGACCCAGTACTTC
CASSPAGAGKETQYF
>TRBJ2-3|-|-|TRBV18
TGTGCCAGCTCCCCTACAACGACGGGAGCTAGCGGCACAGATACGCAGTATTTT
CASSPTTTGASGTDTQYF
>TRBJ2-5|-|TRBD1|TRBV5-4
TGTGCCAGCAGCTTGGAACCAGGGGGCGCAGGTTTGGGGGAGACCCAGTACTTC
CASSLEPGGAGLGETQYF
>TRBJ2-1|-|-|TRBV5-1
TGCGCCAGCAGCTTTCCAAAAAGCTCCTACAATGAGCAGTTCTTC
CASSFPKSSYNEQFF
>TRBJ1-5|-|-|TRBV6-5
TGTGCCAGCAGTTCCAGGGATTCTCGGCCCCAGCATTTT
CASSSRDSRPQHF
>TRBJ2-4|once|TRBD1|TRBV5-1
TGCGCCAGCAGCCTGGACAGGAGCAAAAACATTCAGTACTTC
CASSLDRSKNIQYF
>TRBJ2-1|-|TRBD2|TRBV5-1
TGCGCCAGCAGCTTGGGGACTAGTCCCCACAATGAGCAGTTCTTC
CASSLGTSPHNEQFF
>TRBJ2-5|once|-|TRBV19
TGTGCCAGTAGTATATCCAGGGTGGAGACCCAGTACTTC
CASSISRVETQYF
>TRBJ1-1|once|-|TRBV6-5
TGTGCCAGCAGTTACTCGATTGCAGGGGACAACACTGAAGCTTTCTTT
CASSYSIAGDNTEAFF
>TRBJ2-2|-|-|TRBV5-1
TGCGCCAGCAGTGAATCCCGGCCCAACACCGGGGAGCTGTTTTTT
CASSESRPNTGELFF
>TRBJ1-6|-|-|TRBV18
TGTGCCAGCTCACCAACGGACAGCTATTCACCCCTCCACTTT
CASSPTDSYSPLHF
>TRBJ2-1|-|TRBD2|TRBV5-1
TGCGCCAGCAGCTTGGAGGCGACTAGCGGGACCTACAATGAGCAGTTCTTC
CASSLEATSGTYNEQFF
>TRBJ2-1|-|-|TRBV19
TGTGCCAGTAGGACGGCAGGTCTCAATGAGCAGTTCTTC
CASRTAGLNEQFF
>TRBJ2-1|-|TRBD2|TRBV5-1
TGCGCCAGCAGCGTTCTAGCGGGAGTCGAGAATGAGCAGTTCTTC
CASSVLAGVENEQFF
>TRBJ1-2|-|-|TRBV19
TGTGCCAGTAGTATAAGCGGACTTCATAAAGGCTACACCTTC
CASSISGLHKGYTF